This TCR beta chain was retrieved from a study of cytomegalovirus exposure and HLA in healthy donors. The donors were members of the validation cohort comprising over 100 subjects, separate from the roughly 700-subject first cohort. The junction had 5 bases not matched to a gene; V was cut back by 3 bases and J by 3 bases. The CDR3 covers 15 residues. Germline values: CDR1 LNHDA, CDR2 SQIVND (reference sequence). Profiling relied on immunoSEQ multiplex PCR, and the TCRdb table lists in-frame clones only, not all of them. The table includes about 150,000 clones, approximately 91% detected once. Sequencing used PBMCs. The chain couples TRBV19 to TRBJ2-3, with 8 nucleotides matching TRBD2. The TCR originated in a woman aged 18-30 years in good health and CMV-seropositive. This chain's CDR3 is CASSMSGSRTDTQYF. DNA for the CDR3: TGTGCCAGTAGTATGAGCGGGAGCCGTACAGATACGCAGTATTTT.